Following are 26 T cell receptor beta chains from one sample sequenced in a study of OX40 agonist ivuxolimab in advanced cancers. Using immunoSEQ multiplex PCR, the repertoire was profiled, and TCRdb retains in-frame clones only, with some absent. The table lists about 100,000 clones, approximately 95% of them singletons. The sample in question was CD4+ or CD8+ T cells sorted from blood, obtained in a trial of the OX40 agonist ivuxolimab. These TCRs come from an adult with an advanced solid tumor such as melanoma, head and neck, liver or kidney cancer.

This clone was counted a single time. The J gene is TRBJ2-6, the V gene TRBV6-5; TRBD1 might be the D (6 bases). Germline values: CDR1 MNHEY, CDR2 SVGAGI. The V end was cut by 6 bases, the J end by 7 bases, with 16 bases between. The CDR3 sequence is 15 residues long. The CDR3 reads CASSLTGSRANVLTF. CDR3 nucleotides: TGTGCCAGCAGCCTGACAGGTTCCCGCGCCAACGTCCTGACTTTC.

CDR3 in DNA: TGTGCCAGCAGCCCGGTGGAGTGGAATGAGCAGTTCTTC. Protein sequence: CASSPVEWNEQFF. The rearrangement uses TRBV7-3 and TRBJ2-1; D not certain. This CDR3 spans 13 amino acids. Germline V lookup: CDR1 SGHTA, CDR2 FQGTGA. V lost 5 bases to trimming and J lost 7 bases, with 12 bases between them.

The chain carries TRBV28 and TRBJ1-2; TRBD1 matches 9 bases. Unmatched junction bases numbered 6, after V lost 2 bases and J lost 5 bases. The CDR3 is made up of 15 amino acids. Per germline, CDR1 MDHEN and CDR2 SYDVKM. The CDR3 DNA reads TGTGCCAGCAGTTTAGGGACAGGGAGAACTTATGGCTACACCTTC. Translating gives CASSLGTGRTYGYTF.

The chain is built from TRBV28 and TRBJ2-1; 9 nucleotides agree with TRBD2. Trimming took 6 bases from V and 6 from J; bases not matched to a gene: 3. The length of the CDR3 is 13 residues. Germline V CDR1 and CDR2: MDHEN, SYDVKM. CDR3 amino acids: CASREREVNEQFF. The CDR3 DNA is TGTGCCAGCAGAGAGCGGGAGGTCAATGAGCAGTTCTTC. The complete variable domain, with remaining parts taken from reference TRBV28 and TRBJ2-1, reads DVKVTQSSRYLVKRTGEKVFLECVQDMDHENMFWYRQDPGLGLRLIYFSYDVKMKEKGDIPEGYSVSREKKERFSLILESASTNQTSMYLCASREREVNEQFFGPGTRLTVL.

The CDR3, as DNA: TGCGCATACACTCAAAACACTGAAGCTTTCTTT. This sequence encodes CAYTQNTEAFF. This sequence joins TRBV23-1 and TRBJ1-1, with unresolved D. TRBV23-1 is an ORF; its function is uncertain. The CDR3 sequence is 11 residues long.

The chain is built from TRBV5-1 and TRBJ2-7; 8 bases are a match to TRBD2. The CDR3 runs 15 residues. The germline CDR1 and CDR2 sequences are SGHRS and YFSETQ. Unmatched junction bases numbered 8, after V lost 3 bases and J lost 3 bases. CDR3 nucleotide sequence: TGCGCCAGCAGCTGGACCGGGAGGGACAACTACGAGCAGTACTTC. Translated, it gives CASSWTGRDNYEQYF.

The chain combines TRBV7-3 with TRBJ2-6; D is ambiguous. The CDR3 is 15 amino acids. Trimming took 6 bases from V and 0 from J, leaving 9 bases between them. The germline V gene encodes CDR1 SGHTA and CDR2 FQGTGA. The CDR3 reads CASSQDVSGANVLTF. The CDR3 DNA sequence: TGTGCCAGCAGTCAAGATGTCTCTGGGGCCAACGTCCTGACTTTC.

This chain uses TRBV6-5 with TRBJ1-2, with no clear D. Germline CDR1 is MNHEY and CDR2 is SVGAGI. There are 14 residues in the CDR3. Trimming took off 5 bases at V and 5 bases at J, with 15 bases between the two ends. The CDR3 protein is CASSEGGSKYGYTF. The CDR3 region has the DNA TGTGCCAGCAGTGAAGGCGGCAGCAAATATGGCTACACCTTC.

The chain joins TRBV6-5 to TRBJ2-2; no firm D call. The CDR3 runs to 13 residues. CDR1 MNHEY and CDR2 SVGAGI come from the germline V gene. V shed 10 bases and J shed 0 bases, with 9 bases lying between them. The CDR3 loop reads CAIRVPNTGELFF. The CDR3 nucleotides read TGTGCCATTAGGGTTCCGAACACCGGGGAGCTGTTTTTT.

The chain combines TRBV5-4 with TRBJ2-3, with 7 bases lining up with TRBD2. CDR3 size: 12 residues. CDR1 is SGHNT, CDR2 YYREEE, per germline (reference sequence). Trimming removed 10 bases from V and 5 bases from J; junction bases left unmatched: 7. CDR3 coding DNA: TGTGCCGTAAGCGGGATGGTAGATACGCAGTATTTT. Its protein is CAVSGMVDTQYF.

This clone was picked up one time. This chain uses TRBV5-4 with TRBJ1-3; no firm D call. CDR3 size: 14 residues. Germline values: CDR1 SGHNT, CDR2 YYREEE (reference sequence). V lost 0 bases and J lost 0, with 4 bases in between. CDR3 in amino acids: CASSLGGSGNTIYF. The CDR3 coding sequence is TGTGCCAGCAGCTTGGGGGGCTCTGGAAACACCATATATTTT.

In DNA, the CDR3 is TGTGCTAGTGGTCCCGGGCCGAACACCGGGGAGCTGTTTTTT. It encodes CASGPGPNTGELFF. This chain uses TRBV12-5 with TRBJ2-2; unclear D gene. Germline-derived CDR1 and CDR2 are LGHNT and FRNRAP. This CDR3 spans 14 amino acids. Deletions cut 5 bases from V and 0 bases from J, with 7 bases between.

J is TRBJ2-7 and V is TRBV12-5, with a weak D call TRBD2 (6 bases). CDR3 length: 18 residues. V shed 3 bases and J shed 0 bases, with 21 bases lying between them. Germline-derived CDR1 and CDR2 are LGHNT and FRNRAP. CDR3 protein: CASGFEESGTPSSYEQYF. The DNA for the CDR3 is TGTGCTAGTGGTTTTGAGGAGTCCGGGACTCCCAGCTCCTACGAGCAGTACTTC.

The chain couples TRBV15 to TRBJ2-1; D call uncertain. The ends were cut back, 0 bases at V and 6 bases at J, with 6 bases in the middle. CDR1 is LNHNV and CDR2 is YYDKDF in the germline V gene (reference sequence). The CDR3 covers 13 residues. CDR3 residues: CATSRDLGNEQFF. In DNA, the CDR3 is TGTGCCACCAGCAGAGATCTGGGCAATGAGCAGTTCTTC.

The genes are TRBV7-9 and TRBJ2-6; D is uncertain. Trimming shortened V by 1 base and J by 4 bases, and 5 bases separated the two germline ends. There are 14 residues in the CDR3. Germline V gives CDR1 SEHNR, CDR2 FQNEAQ (reference sequence). The CDR3 coding sequence is TGTGCCAGCAGCTTAGGAACAGGGGCCAACGTCCTGACTTTC. Amino acids: CASSLGTGANVLTF.

V and J are TRBV7-9 and TRBJ1-5, with D perhaps TRBD1 (5 bases). The CDR3 loop spans 14 amino acids. Germline lookup yields CDR1 SEHNR and CDR2 FQNEAQ (reference sequence). The V end was cut by 5 bases, the J end by 0 bases, with 8 bases between. This CDR3 reads CASSAGHSNQPQHF. DNA for the CDR3: TGTGCCAGCAGCGCAGGGCATAGCAATCAGCCCCAGCATTTT.

The chain is built from TRBV30 and TRBJ1-6; D gene ambiguous. Trimming removed 1 base at V and 9 bases at J, with 13 bases between. The CDR3 sequence is 14 residues long. CDR1 GTSNPN and CDR2 SVGIG come from the germline V gene (reference sequence). DNA for the CDR3: TGTGCCTGGAGTGACTATTTAGGGTTTTCACCCCTCCACTTT. It is translated as CAWSDYLGFSPLHF.

The J gene is TRBJ2-7, the V gene TRBV11-2, with D hard to call. Germline V gives CDR1 SGHAT, CDR2 FQNNGV. The CDR3 consists of 16 residues. Trimming stripped 0 bases from V and 4 bases from J, with 16 bases between. In DNA form, the CDR3 reads TGTGCCAGCAGCTTAGAAGCTCGGACGGCTTTGTACGAGCAGTACTTC. Translation gives CASSLEARTALYEQYF.

The V gene is TRBV18, the J gene TRBJ2-2, with TRBD2 matching over 7 bases. The CDR3 has 16 residues. With V trimmed by 2 bases and J by 5 bases, 8 bases remained unmatched. Per the germline V gene, CDR1 is KGHSH and CDR2 is LQKENI. CDR3 sequence (DNA): TGTGCCAGCTCACCAACGGCGGGGGAAAGGACCGGGGAGCTGTTTTTT. Translation gives CASSPTAGERTGELFF.

The chain couples TRBV28 to TRBJ2-2, with TRBD2 matching 7 bases. CDR1 is MDHEN and CDR2 is SYDVKM in the germline V gene. The J segment lost 3 bases and the V segment lost 7 bases, leaving 8 bases of the junction unmatched. The CDR3 totals 15 residues. DNA of the CDR3: TGTGCCAGCAAGATGGCTAGCGGTCACACCGGGGAGCTGTTTTTT. Translation gives CASKMASGHTGELFF. The whole variable domain, filled in from reference TRBV28 and TRBJ2-2, reads DVKVTQSSRYLVKRTGEKVFLECVQDMDHENMFWYRQDPGLGLRLIYFSYDVKMKEKGDIPEGYSVSREKKERFSLILESASTNQTSMYLCASKMASGHTGELFFGEGSRLTVL.

A single count supports this clone. V usage is TRBV11-2 and J usage is TRBJ1-4, with TRBD1 as a possible D gene (6 bases). The germline V gene encodes CDR1 SGHAT and CDR2 FQNNGV. CDR3 size: 15 residues. Trimming took off 1 base at V and 6 bases at J, with 12 bases between the two ends. CDR3 region: CASSLGGGPDEKLFF. CDR3 in DNA: TGTGCCAGCAGCTTAGGCGGGGGGCCTGATGAAAAACTGTTTTTT.

The chain employs TRBV6-5 and TRBJ2-2; D not resolved. Germline CDR1 and CDR2: MNHEY and SVGAGI. CDR3 length: 12 amino acids. The germline V and J ends were trimmed by 4 bases and 7 bases, with 7 bases remaining between them. CDR3 residues: CASSLGNGELFF. CDR3 bases: TGTGCCAGCAGTTTGGGGAACGGGGAGCTGTTTTTT.

This chain links TRBV4-3 with TRBJ2-7, with 11 bases matching TRBD2. This CDR3 spans 14 amino acids. The V and J ends lost 4 bases and 3 bases, in that order; junction bases with no gene match: 2. In germline, CDR1 is LGHNA, CDR2 YSLEER. DNA of the CDR3: TGCGCCAGCAGCCCAGGGACTAGCGGCTACGAGCAGTACTTC. As protein: CASSPGTSGYEQYF.

This chain joins TRBV2 and TRBJ1-1; D uncertain. Looked up from germline, CDR1 is SNHLY and CDR2 is FYNNEI. The CDR3 runs 14 residues. V was cut by 0 bases and J by 2 bases, with 7 bases left in between. The CDR3 nucleotides are TGTGCCAGCAGTGAAGCAACAGATAACACTGAAGCTTTCTTT. Translated: CASSEATDNTEAFF.

The chain uses TRBV2 and TRBJ2-3; weak D call: TRBD2 (6 bases). V lost 4 bases and J lost 4, with 18 bases in between. Germline V CDR1 and CDR2: SNHLY, FYNNEI. The CDR3 has 16 amino acids. CDR3 sequence: CASSAKGTEAADTQYF. Here the CDR3 DNA reads TGTGCCAGCAGTGCCAAGGGGACTGAAGCGGCAGATACGCAGTATTTT. The full variable domain, in which reference TRBV2 and TRBJ2-3 provide the parts outside the CDR3, is EPEVTQTPSHQVTQMGQEVILRCVPISNHLYFYWYRQILGQKVEFLVSFYNNEISEKSEIFDDQFSVERPDGSNFTLKIRSTKLEDSAMYFCASSAKGTEAADTQYFGPGTRLTVL.

The chain has TRBV5-8 and TRBJ1-6, with TRBD1 matching over 9 bases. After removal of 0 bases from V and 7 bases from J, the junction contained 2 bases not matched to a gene. CDR3 length: 15 amino acids. CDR1 and CDR2 (germline): SGHTS, YDEGEE. The CDR3 region is CASSLGGQGNSPLHF. DNA of the CDR3: TGTGCCAGCAGCTTGGGGGGACAGGGAAATTCACCCCTCCACTTT.